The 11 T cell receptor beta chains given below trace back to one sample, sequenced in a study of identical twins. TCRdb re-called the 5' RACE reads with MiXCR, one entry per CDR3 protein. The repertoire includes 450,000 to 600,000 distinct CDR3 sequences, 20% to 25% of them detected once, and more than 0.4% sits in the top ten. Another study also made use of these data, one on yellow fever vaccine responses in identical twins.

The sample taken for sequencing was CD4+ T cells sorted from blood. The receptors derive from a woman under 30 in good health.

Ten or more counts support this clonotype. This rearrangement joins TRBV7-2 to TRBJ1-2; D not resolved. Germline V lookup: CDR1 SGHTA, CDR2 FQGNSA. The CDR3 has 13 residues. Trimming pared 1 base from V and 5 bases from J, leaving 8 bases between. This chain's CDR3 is CASSLEVGYGYTF. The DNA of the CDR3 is TGTGCCAGCAGCTTAGAGGTGGGGTATGGCTACACCTTC.

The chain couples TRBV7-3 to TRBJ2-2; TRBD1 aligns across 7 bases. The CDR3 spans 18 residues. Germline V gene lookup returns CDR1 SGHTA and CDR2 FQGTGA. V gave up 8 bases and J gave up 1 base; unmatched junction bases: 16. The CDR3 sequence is CASCTPRTGRGNTGELFF. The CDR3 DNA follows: TGTGCCAGCTGTACCCCCCGGACAGGCAGGGGGAACACCGGGGAGCTGTTTTTT.

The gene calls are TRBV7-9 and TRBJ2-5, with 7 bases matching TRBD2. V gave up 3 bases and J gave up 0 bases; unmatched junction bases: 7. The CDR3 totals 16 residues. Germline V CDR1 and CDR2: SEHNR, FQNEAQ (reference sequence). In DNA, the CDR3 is TGTGCCAGCAGCTTGCCCAGCGGGACGTACCAAGAGACCCAGTACTTC. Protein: CASSLPSGTYQETQYF.

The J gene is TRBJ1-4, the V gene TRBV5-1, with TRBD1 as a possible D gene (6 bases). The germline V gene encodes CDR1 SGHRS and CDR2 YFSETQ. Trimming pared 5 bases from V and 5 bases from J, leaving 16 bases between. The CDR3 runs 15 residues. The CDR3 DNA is TGCGCCAGCAGTCCCGGCGGGACAAGAAATGAAAAACTGTTTTTT. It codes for CASSPGGTRNEKLFF. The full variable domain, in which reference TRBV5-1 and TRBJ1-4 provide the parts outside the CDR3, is KAGVTQTPRYLIKTRGQQVTLSCSPISGHRSVSWYQQTPGQGLQFLFEYFSETQRNKGNFPGRFSGRQFSNSRSEMNVSTLELGDSALYLCASSPGGTRNEKLFFGSGTQLSVL.

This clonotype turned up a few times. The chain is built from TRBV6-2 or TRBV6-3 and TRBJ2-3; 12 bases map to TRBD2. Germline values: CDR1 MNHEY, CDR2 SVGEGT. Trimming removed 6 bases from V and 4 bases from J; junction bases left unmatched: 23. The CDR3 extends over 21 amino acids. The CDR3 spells CASSPTILTSGSFRRSDTQYF. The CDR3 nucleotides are TGTGCCAGCAGCCCGACCATACTGACTAGCGGGAGTTTCCGGCGATCAGATACGCAGTATTTT.

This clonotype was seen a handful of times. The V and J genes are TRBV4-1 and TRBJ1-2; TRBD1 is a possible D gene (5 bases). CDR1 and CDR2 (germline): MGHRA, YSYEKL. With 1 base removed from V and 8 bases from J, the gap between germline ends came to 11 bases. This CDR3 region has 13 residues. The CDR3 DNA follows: TGCGCCAGCAGCCAAGTGCTAGGGGTGGGCTACACCTTC. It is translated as CASSQVLGVGYTF.

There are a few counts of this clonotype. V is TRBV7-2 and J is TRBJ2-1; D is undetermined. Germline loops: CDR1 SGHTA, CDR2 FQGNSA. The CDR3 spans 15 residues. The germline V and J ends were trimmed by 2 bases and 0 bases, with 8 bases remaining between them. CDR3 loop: CASSLTSASYNEQFF. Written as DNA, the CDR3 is TGTGCCAGCAGCTTAACCAGCGCCTCCTACAATGAGCAGTTCTTC.

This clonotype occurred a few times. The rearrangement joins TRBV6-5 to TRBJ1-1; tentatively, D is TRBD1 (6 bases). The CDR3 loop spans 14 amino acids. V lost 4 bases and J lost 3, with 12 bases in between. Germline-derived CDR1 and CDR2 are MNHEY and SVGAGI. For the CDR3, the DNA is TGTGCCAGCAGTTTCCGGGACACCTACACTGAAGCTTTCTTT. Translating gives CASSFRDTYTEAFF.

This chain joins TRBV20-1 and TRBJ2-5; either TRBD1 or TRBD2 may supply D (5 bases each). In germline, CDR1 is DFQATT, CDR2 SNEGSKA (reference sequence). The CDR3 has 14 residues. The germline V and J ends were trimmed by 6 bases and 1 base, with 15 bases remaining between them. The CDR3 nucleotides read TGCAGTGCGAACCGGGGCCTCCTCCAAGAGACCCAGTACTTC. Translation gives CSANRGLLQETQYF.

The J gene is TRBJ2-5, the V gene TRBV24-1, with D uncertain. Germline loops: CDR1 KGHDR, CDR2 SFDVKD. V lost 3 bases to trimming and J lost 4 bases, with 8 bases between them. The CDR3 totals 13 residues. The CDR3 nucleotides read TGTGCCACCAGTGATATTCCCGGAGAGACCCAGTACTTC. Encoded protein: CATSDIPGETQYF.

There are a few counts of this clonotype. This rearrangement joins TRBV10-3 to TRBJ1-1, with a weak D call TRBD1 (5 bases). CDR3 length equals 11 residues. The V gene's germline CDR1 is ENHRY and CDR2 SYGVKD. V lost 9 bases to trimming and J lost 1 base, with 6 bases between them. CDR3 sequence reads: CAIQENTEAFF. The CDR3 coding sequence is TGTGCCATACAGGAGAACACTGAAGCTTTCTTT.